This is a list of T cell receptor beta chains from one sample in a study of OX40 agonist ivuxolimab in advanced cancers. The repertoire was sequenced with immunoSEQ multiplex PCR; TCRdb's copy has only in-frame clones and lacks some. The sample carries around 150,000 clones, 94% recorded once. Sequences were derived from CD4+ or CD8+ T cells sorted from blood, sampled in a trial of the OX40 agonist ivuxolimab. The receptor set was obtained from an adult with an advanced solid tumor such as melanoma, head and neck, liver or kidney cancer. Both conserved end residues are part of each CDR3. The D gene is left open where the match is weak. Rows may omit the clone size; those that give it use once, few, many or a size class.

V gene: TRBV13
clone size: -
J gene: TRBJ2-2
D gene: -
CDR3 protein: CASSTGTLNTGELFF
CDR3 DNA: TGTGCCAGCAGCACCGGGACACTGAACACCGGGGAGCTGTTTTTT

V gene: TRBV29-1
clone size: once
J gene: TRBJ2-7
D gene: -
CDR3 protein: CSVGSAYEQYF
CDR3 DNA: TGCAGCGTAGGCTCCGCCTACGAGCAGTACTTC

V gene: TRBV5-8
clone size: -
J gene: TRBJ1-1
D gene: -
CDR3 protein: CASSSYTEAFF
CDR3 DNA: TGTGCCAGCAGCTCGTACACTGAAGCTTTCTTT

V gene: TRBV19
clone size: -
J gene: TRBJ2-1
D gene: TRBD2
CDR3 protein: CASSMMWTSGAYNEQFF
CDR3 DNA: TGTGCCAGTAGTATGATGTGGACCAGCGGGGCCTACAATGAGCAGTTCTTC

V gene: TRBV5-5
clone size: -
J gene: TRBJ2-7
D gene: -
CDR3 protein: CASSLAGRGNEQYF
CDR3 DNA: TGTGCCAGCAGCTTGGCGGGCAGGGGAAACGAGCAGTACTTC

V gene: TRBV2
clone size: -
J gene: TRBJ2-2
D gene: -
CDR3 protein: CASSEAPTGELFF
CDR3 DNA: TGTGCCAGCAGTGAAGCCCCCACCGGGGAGCTGTTTTTT

V gene: TRBV6-5
clone size: -
J gene: TRBJ2-7
D gene: -
CDR3 protein: CASSFSTYEQYF
CDR3 DNA: TGTGCCAGCAGTTTCTCGACCTACGAGCAGTACTTC

V gene: TRBV6-5
clone size: -
J gene: TRBJ1-5
D gene: TRBD1
CDR3 protein: CASSYGTGANQPQHF
CDR3 DNA: TGTGCCAGCAGTTACGGGACAGGGGCCAATCAGCCCCAGCATTTT

V gene: TRBV9
clone size: -
J gene: TRBJ2-5
D gene: TRBD1
CDR3 protein: CASSPTGGFGETQYF
CDR3 DNA: TGTGCCAGCAGCCCTACAGGGGGTTTCGGAGAGACCCAGTACTTC

V gene: TRBV5-1
clone size: -
J gene: TRBJ1-4
D gene: TRBD1
CDR3 protein: CASSLQGGTTNEKLFF
CDR3 DNA: TGCGCCAGCAGCCTACAGGGGGGCACAACTAATGAAAAACTGTTTTTT

V gene: TRBV4-1
clone size: -
J gene: TRBJ2-7
D gene: TRBD2
CDR3 protein: CASSQVGGGARREQYF
CDR3 DNA: TGCGCCAGCAGCCAAGTGGGCGGGGGGGCCCGCCGCGAGCAGTACTTC

V gene: TRBV28
clone size: -
J gene: TRBJ1-2
D gene: -
CDR3 protein: CAGASGPGYTF
CDR3 DNA: TGTGCCGGGGCTTCGGGGCCGGGCTACACCTTC

V gene: TRBV13
clone size: -
J gene: TRBJ1-2
D gene: -
CDR3 protein: CASSPRRSTGGYTF
CDR3 DNA: TGTGCCAGCAGCCCAAGAAGGAGTACGGGAGGCTACACCTTC

V gene: TRBV7-2
clone size: -
J gene: TRBJ1-1
D gene: -
CDR3 protein: CASSTRGGDVMNTEAFF
CDR3 DNA: TGTGCCAGCAGCACCCGGGGCGGAGACGTTATGAACACTGAAGCTTTCTTT

V gene: TRBV7-3
clone size: -
J gene: TRBJ2-5
D gene: -
CDR3 protein: CASSKAGTVGTETQYF
CDR3 DNA: TGTGCCAGCAGCAAAGCCGGGACGGTCGGGACAGAGACCCAGTACTTC

V gene: TRBV4-3
clone size: once
J gene: TRBJ2-1
D gene: -
CDR3 protein: CASSQVGRTSRDNEQFF
CDR3 DNA: TGCGCCAGCAGCCAAGTAGGCCGAACCTCACGAGACAATGAGCAGTTCTTC

V gene: TRBV28
clone size: -
J gene: TRBJ2-6
D gene: TRBD1
CDR3 protein: CASTPFTPGQGRSGANVLTF
CDR3 DNA: TGTGCCAGCACTCCCTTTACCCCGGGACAGGGCCGCTCTGGGGCCAACGTCCTGACTTTC

V gene: TRBV10-3
clone size: -
J gene: TRBJ1-5
D gene: TRBD1
CDR3 protein: CAISGSTGENQPQHF
CDR3 DNA: TGTGCCATCAGTGGTTCTACAGGGGAAAATCAGCCCCAGCATTTT

V gene: TRBV9
clone size: once
J gene: TRBJ2-2
D gene: -
CDR3 protein: CASARGHSPGSCFF
CDR3 DNA: -

V gene: TRBV28
clone size: -
J gene: TRBJ1-3
D gene: -
CDR3 protein: CASSGGASSGNTIYF
CDR3 DNA: TGTGCCAGCAGCGGGGGGGCGAGCTCTGGAAACACCATATATTTT

V gene: TRBV19
clone size: -
J gene: TRBJ1-2
D gene: -
CDR3 protein: CASSMGGGVRDGYTF
CDR3 DNA: TGTGCCAGTAGTATGGGAGGTGGGGTTCGGGATGGCTACACCTTC

V gene: TRBV15
clone size: -
J gene: TRBJ2-1
D gene: -
CDR3 protein: CATSSPVEGRLNEQFF
CDR3 DNA: TGTGCCACCAGCAGCCCCGTCGAGGGGAGGTTAAATGAGCAGTTCTTC

V gene: TRBV7-2
clone size: -
J gene: TRBJ2-5
D gene: -
CDR3 protein: CASSSVGVQETQYF
CDR3 DNA: TGTGCCAGCAGCTCCGTAGGGGTCCAAGAGACCCAGTACTTC

V gene: TRBV6-6
clone size: -
J gene: TRBJ2-2
D gene: -
CDR3 protein: CATGLENTGELFF
CDR3 DNA: TGTGCCACCGGACTCGAGAACACCGGGGAGCTGTTTTTT

V gene: TRBV9
clone size: -
J gene: TRBJ1-2
D gene: -
CDR3 protein: CASSVSQHNYGYTF
CDR3 DNA: TGTGCCAGCAGCGTCAGCCAGCATAACTATGGCTACACCTTC

V gene: TRBV2
clone size: -
J gene: TRBJ1-6
D gene: -
CDR3 protein: CAGRDGYNSPLHF
CDR3 DNA: TGTGCCGGTCGGGACGGCTATAATTCACCCCTCCACTTT

V gene: TRBV18
clone size: -
J gene: TRBJ1-5
D gene: TRBD1
CDR3 protein: CASSPDRDQPQHF
CDR3 DNA: TGTGCCAGCTCACCGGACAGGGATCAGCCCCAGCATTTT

V gene: TRBV10-3
clone size: once
J gene: TRBJ1-1
D gene: -
CDR3 protein: CAISAVGGMNTEAFF
CDR3 DNA: TGTGCCATCAGTGCAGTCGGGGGGATGAACACTGAAGCTTTCTTT

V gene: TRBV27
clone size: once
J gene: TRBJ2-2
D gene: -
CDR3 protein: CASSLSAYGANTGELFF
CDR3 DNA: TGTGCCAGCAGTTTATCGGCTTACGGGGCGAACACCGGGGAGCTGTTTTTT

V gene: TRBV7-9
clone size: -
J gene: TRBJ2-7
D gene: -
CDR3 protein: CASSRGQDSPYEQYF
CDR3 DNA: TGTGCCAGCAGCCGCGGTCAGGACAGCCCCTACGAGCAGTACTTC

V gene: TRBV11-2
clone size: -
J gene: TRBJ2-7
D gene: -
CDR3 protein: CASSPRAYEQYF
CDR3 DNA: TGTGCCAGCAGCCCCCGGGCCTACGAGCAGTACTTC

V gene: TRBV7-2
clone size: once
J gene: TRBJ2-7
D gene: TRBD2
CDR3 protein: CASSPGLAGASEQYF
CDR3 DNA: TGTGCCAGCAGCCCAGGACTAGCGGGGGCCTCGGAGCAGTACTTC

V gene: TRBV21-1
clone size: -
J gene: TRBJ2-2
D gene: -
CDR3 protein: CASRILQGAPGELFF
CDR3 DNA: TGTGCCAGCAGGATCCTCCAGGGGGCCCCCGGGGAGCTGTTTTTT

V gene: TRBV7-7
clone size: -
J gene: TRBJ2-5
D gene: TRBD1
CDR3 protein: CASSFGRGETQYF
CDR3 DNA: TGTGCTAGCAGCTTCGGCAGGGGGGAGACCCAGTACTTC

V gene: TRBV10-2
clone size: -
J gene: TRBJ1-1
D gene: -
CDR3 protein: CASSEQGATEAFF
CDR3 DNA: TGCGCCAGCAGTGAGCAAGGGGCCACTGAAGCTTTCTTT

V gene: TRBV28
clone size: -
J gene: TRBJ2-7
D gene: TRBD1
CDR3 protein: CASSSGQWAEQYF
CDR3 DNA: TGTGCCAGCAGTTCGGGACAGTGGGCCGAGCAGTACTTC

V gene: TRBV29-1
clone size: -
J gene: TRBJ1-1
D gene: -
CDR3 protein: CRTTGPANTEAFF
CDR3 DNA: TGCCGTACTACCGGGCCAGCGAACACTGAAGCTTTCTTT

V gene: TRBV7-9
clone size: -
J gene: TRBJ1-1
D gene: TRBD1
CDR3 protein: CASSPFRGGNTEAFF
CDR3 DNA: TGTGCCAGCAGCCCTTTCAGGGGGGGGAACACTGAAGCTTTCTTT

V gene: TRBV28
clone size: -
J gene: TRBJ2-7
D gene: -
CDR3 protein: CASSPIRWGSTYEQYF
CDR3 DNA: TGTGCCAGCAGTCCCATCCGATGGGGGTCTACCTACGAGCAGTACTTC

V gene: TRBV5-1
clone size: once
J gene: TRBJ2-3
D gene: TRBD2
CDR3 protein: CASSIELAGIQDTQYF
CDR3 DNA: TGCGCCAGCAGCATAGAACTAGCGGGGATTCAAGATACGCAGTATTTT

V gene: TRBV4-2
clone size: -
J gene: TRBJ2-4
D gene: -
CDR3 protein: CASSQGGQVYIQYF
CDR3 DNA: TGTGCCAGCAGCCAAGGCGGGCAAGTGTACATTCAGTACTTC

V gene: TRBV2
clone size: -
J gene: TRBJ1-5
D gene: -
CDR3 protein: CASTPFGGDQPQHF
CDR3 DNA: TGTGCCAGCACCCCGTTCGGAGGGGATCAGCCCCAGCATTTT

V gene: TRBV29-1
clone size: -
J gene: TRBJ1-1
D gene: -
CDR3 protein: CSVDKQNTEAFF
CDR3 DNA: TGCAGCGTTGATAAACAGAACACTGAAGCTTTCTTT

V gene: TRBV18
clone size: -
J gene: TRBJ1-4
D gene: -
CDR3 protein: CASSLGATNEKLFF
CDR3 DNA: TGTGCCAGCTCACTGGGGGCGACTAATGAAAAACTGTTTTTT

V gene: TRBV28
clone size: -
J gene: TRBJ1-5
D gene: -
CDR3 protein: CASSLSQGLLNQPQHF
CDR3 DNA: TGTGCCAGCAGTTTATCCCAGGGGCTTCTCAATCAGCCCCAGCATTTT

V gene: TRBV19
clone size: once
J gene: TRBJ2-7
D gene: -
CDR3 protein: CASSGGTGREFLPEQYF
CDR3 DNA: TGTGCCAGTAGTGGGGGGACGGGACGGGAATTCCTACCAGAGCAGTACTTC

V gene: TRBV6-6
clone size: -
J gene: TRBJ2-3
D gene: TRBD1
CDR3 protein: CASSSGRGPDTQYF
CDR3 DNA: TGTGCCAGCAGTTCCGGCAGGGGGCCAGATACGCAGTATTTT

V gene: TRBV9
clone size: -
J gene: TRBJ2-3
D gene: TRBD1
CDR3 protein: CASTTDRGRGTDTQYF
CDR3 DNA: TGTGCCAGCACGACAGACAGGGGGCGAGGCACAGATACGCAGTATTTT

V gene: TRBV12-5
clone size: -
J gene: TRBJ1-5
D gene: -
CDR3 protein: CASGLQDTGNQPQHF
CDR3 DNA: TGTGCTAGTGGTTTGCAGGACACGGGCAATCAGCCCCAGCATTTT

V gene: TRBV9
clone size: -
J gene: TRBJ1-6
D gene: TRBD1
CDR3 protein: CASSVGTVNSPLHF
CDR3 DNA: TGTGCCAGCAGCGTGGGGACAGTTAATTCACCCCTCCACTTT

V gene: TRBV7-2
clone size: -
J gene: TRBJ1-4
D gene: -
CDR3 protein: CASSQNHEIGEKLFF
CDR3 DNA: TGTGCCAGCAGCCAAAATCATGAAATTGGTGAAAAACTGTTTTTT